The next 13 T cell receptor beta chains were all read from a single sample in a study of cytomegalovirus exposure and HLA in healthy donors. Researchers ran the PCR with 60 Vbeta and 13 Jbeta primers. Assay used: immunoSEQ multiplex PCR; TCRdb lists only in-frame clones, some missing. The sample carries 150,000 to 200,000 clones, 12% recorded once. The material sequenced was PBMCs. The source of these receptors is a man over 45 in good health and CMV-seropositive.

CDR3 sequence reads: CASSLRQSGGFSNYGYTF. In DNA form, the CDR3 reads TGTGCCAGCAGCTTGAGGCAGAGCGGAGGATTTTCTAACTATGGCTACACCTTC. The genes are TRBV5-6 and TRBJ1-2; no firm D call. The V and J ends lost 1 base and 0 bases respectively, with 19 bases between them. The CDR3 loop spans 18 amino acids. CDR1 and CDR2 from the germline V gene are SGHDT and YYEEEE. The entire variable domain, with the rest obtained from reference TRBV5-6 and TRBJ1-2, is as follows: DAGVTQSPTHLIKTRGQQVTLRCSPKSGHDTVSWYQQALGQGPQFIFQYYEEEERQRGNFPDRFSGHQFPNYSSELNVNALLLGDSALYLCASSLRQSGGFSNYGYTFGSGTRLTVV.

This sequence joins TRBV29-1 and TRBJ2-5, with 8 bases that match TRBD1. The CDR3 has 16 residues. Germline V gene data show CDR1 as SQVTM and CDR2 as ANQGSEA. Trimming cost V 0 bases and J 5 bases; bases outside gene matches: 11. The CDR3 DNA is TGCAGCGTTGAAGATCCGAGCAGGGGGCGAAGTGAGACCCAGTACTTC. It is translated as CSVEDPSRGRSETQYF.

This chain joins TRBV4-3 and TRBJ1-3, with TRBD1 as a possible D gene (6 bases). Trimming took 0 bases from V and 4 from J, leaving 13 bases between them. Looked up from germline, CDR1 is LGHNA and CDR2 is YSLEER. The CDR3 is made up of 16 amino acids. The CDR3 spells CASSQDFGQGGNTIYF. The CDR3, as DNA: TGCGCCAGCAGCCAAGATTTTGGCCAGGGGGGAAACACCATATATTTT.

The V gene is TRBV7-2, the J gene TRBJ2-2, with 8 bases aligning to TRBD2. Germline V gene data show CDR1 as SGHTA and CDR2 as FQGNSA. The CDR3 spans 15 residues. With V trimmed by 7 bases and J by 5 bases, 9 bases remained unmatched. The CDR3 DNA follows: TGTGCCAGCACCCCGGGGGGGGGTCGAACCGGGGAGCTGTTTTTT. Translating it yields CASTPGGGRTGELFF.

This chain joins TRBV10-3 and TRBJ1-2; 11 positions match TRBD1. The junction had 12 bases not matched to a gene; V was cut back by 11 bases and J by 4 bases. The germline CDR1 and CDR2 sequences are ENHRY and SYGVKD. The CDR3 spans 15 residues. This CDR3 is CAARTGGTGIYGYTF. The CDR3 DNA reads TGTGCCGCTCGGACAGGGGGCACAGGAATCTATGGCTACACCTTC.

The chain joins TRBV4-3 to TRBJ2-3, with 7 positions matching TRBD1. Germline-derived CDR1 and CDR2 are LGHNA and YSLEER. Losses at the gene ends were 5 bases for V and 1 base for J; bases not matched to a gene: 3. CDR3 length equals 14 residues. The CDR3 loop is CASSSGTGTDTQYF. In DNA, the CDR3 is TGCGCCAGCAGCTCGGGGACAGGCACAGATACGCAGTATTTT.

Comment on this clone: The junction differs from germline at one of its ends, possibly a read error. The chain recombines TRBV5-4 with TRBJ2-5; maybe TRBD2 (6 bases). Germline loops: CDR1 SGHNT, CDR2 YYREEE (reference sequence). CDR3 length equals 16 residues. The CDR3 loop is CASSLAGWRDQETQYF. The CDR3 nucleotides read TGTGCCAGCAGTTTGGCGGGGTGGCGGGATCAAGAGACCCAGTACTTC. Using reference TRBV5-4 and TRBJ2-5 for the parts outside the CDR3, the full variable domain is ETGVTQSPTHLIKTRGQQVTLRCSSQSGHNTVSWYQQALGQGPQFIFQYYREEENGRGNFPPRFSGLQFPNYSSELNVNALELDDSALYLCASSLAGWRDQETQYFGPGTRLLVL.

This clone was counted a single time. CDR3 sequence (DNA): TGTGCCAGCAGACGGACAGGCCAAGAGACCCAGTACTTC. Translating it yields CASRRTGQETQYF. This chain joins TRBV6-5 and TRBJ2-5; 7 nucleotides align to TRBD1. The CDR3 sequence is 13 residues long. Germline lookup yields CDR1 MNHEY and CDR2 SVGAGI. The V and J ends lost 6 bases and 1 base, in that order; junction bases with no gene match: 2.

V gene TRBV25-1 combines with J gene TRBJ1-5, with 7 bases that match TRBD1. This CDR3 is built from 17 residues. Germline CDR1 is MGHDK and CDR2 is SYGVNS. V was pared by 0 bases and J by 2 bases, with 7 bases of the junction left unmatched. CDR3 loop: CASSEYPHRGGNQPQHF. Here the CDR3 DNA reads TGTGCCAGCAGTGAATATCCCCACAGGGGTGGCAATCAGCCCCAGCATTTT.

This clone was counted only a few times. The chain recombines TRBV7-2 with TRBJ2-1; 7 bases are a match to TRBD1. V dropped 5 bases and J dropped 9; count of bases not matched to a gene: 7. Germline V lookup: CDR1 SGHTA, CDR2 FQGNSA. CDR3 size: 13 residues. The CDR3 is CASSQEQGFEQFF. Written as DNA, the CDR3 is TGTGCCAGCAGCCAAGAACAGGGGTTTGAGCAGTTCTTC.

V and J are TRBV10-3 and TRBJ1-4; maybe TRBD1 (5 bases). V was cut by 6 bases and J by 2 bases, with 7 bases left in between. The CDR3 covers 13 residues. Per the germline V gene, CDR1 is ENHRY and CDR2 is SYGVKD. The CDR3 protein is CAIRDSTNEKLFF. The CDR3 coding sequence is TGTGCCATCAGAGACAGTACTAATGAAAAACTGTTTTTT.

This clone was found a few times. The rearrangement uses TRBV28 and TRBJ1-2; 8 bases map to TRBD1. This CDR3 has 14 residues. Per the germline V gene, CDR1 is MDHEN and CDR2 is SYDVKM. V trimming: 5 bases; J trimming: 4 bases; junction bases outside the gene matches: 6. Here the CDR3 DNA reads TGTGCCAGCAGTATCCAGGGGGCCGGCTATGGCTACACCTTC. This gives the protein CASSIQGAGYGYTF.

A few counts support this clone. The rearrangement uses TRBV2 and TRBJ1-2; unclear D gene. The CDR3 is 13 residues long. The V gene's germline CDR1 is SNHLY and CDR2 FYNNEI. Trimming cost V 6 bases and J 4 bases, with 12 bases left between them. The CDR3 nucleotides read TGTGCCAGCAGCGACCGGGTTCTCTATGGCTACACCTTC. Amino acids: CASSDRVLYGYTF.